The 24 T cell receptor beta chains listed next were all sequenced from one sample in a study of blood T cell repertoires in COVID-19. The assay was immunoSEQ multiplex PCR, and TCRdb's table has in-frame clones only and misses some. The sample yields 300,000 to 350,000 clones, 88% seen once. The specimen was PBMCs or T cells enriched from blood (not recorded which). Source of these receptors: a man aged 25 to 40 who had recovered from COVID-19.

V usage is TRBV4-2 and J usage is TRBJ2-1, with TRBD2 matching over 9 bases. With V trimmed by 4 bases and J by 4 bases, 5 bases remained unmatched. Germline CDR1 reads LGHNA; CDR2 reads YNFKEQ. The CDR3 sequence is 15 residues long. DNA of the CDR3: TGTGCCAGCAGCCCAGCGGGGGGCCAATACAATGAGCAGTTCTTC. This sequence encodes CASSPAGGQYNEQFF.

The rearrangement links TRBV5-1 to TRBJ1-1; 7 bases agree with TRBD1. The length of the CDR3 is 17 residues. The junction had 16 bases not matched to a gene; V was cut back by 4 bases and J by 4 bases. Germline CDR1 SGHRS, CDR2 YFSETQ. The CDR3 DNA follows: TGCGCCAGCAGCGTCAGAGGGGGCGGATTGGGGTTCACTGAAGCTTTCTTT. Translating it yields CASSVRGGGLGFTEAFF.

The chain joins TRBV3-1 (or the pseudogene TRBV3-2) to TRBJ1-6; 7 bases are a match to TRBD1. CDR1 is LGHDT, CDR2 YNNKEL, per germline (reference sequence). The CDR3 contains 15 residues. V trimming: 5 bases; J trimming: 5 bases; junction bases outside the gene matches: 6. This CDR3 is CASSSQGFNNSPLHF. The CDR3 nucleotides are TGTGCCAGCAGCTCACAGGGGTTCAATAATTCACCCCTCCACTTT.

The chain employs TRBV28 and TRBJ2-5; 7 bases line up with TRBD2. The CDR3 has 15 amino acids. Trimming cost V 5 bases and J 1 base; bases outside gene matches: 7. In germline, CDR1 is MDHEN, CDR2 SYDVKM. DNA of the CDR3: TGTGCCAGCAGTACCCCTGGCGGGGGCCAAGAGACCCAGTACTTC. It is translated as CASSTPGGGQETQYF.

DNA for the CDR3: TGTGCCAGCAGTTTTGGGCAGAGCGGGAGCTACGAGCAGTACTTC. Encoded protein: CASSFGQSGSYEQYF. The rearrangement joins TRBV6-6 to TRBJ2-7; 8 nucleotides align to TRBD2. The V segment lost 4 bases and the J segment 3 bases; nucleotides outside the gene matches: 8. Germline CDR1 reads MNHNY; CDR2 reads SVGAGI (reference sequence). There are 15 residues in the CDR3.

V and J are TRBV7-9 and TRBJ1-1; 7 bases are a match to TRBD1. The germline V gene encodes CDR1 SEHNR and CDR2 FQNEAQ (reference sequence). V trimming: 2 bases; J trimming: 2 bases; junction bases outside the gene matches: 5. This CDR3 has 15 residues. The CDR3 coding sequence is TGTGCCAGCAGCTTACCGGGGACAGCAAACACTGAAGCTTTCTTT. Amino acid sequence: CASSLPGTANTEAFF. Filled out from reference TRBV7-9 and TRBJ1-1, the complete variable domain reads DTGVSQNPRHKITKRGQNVTFRCDPISEHNRLYWYRQTLGQGPEFLTYFQNEAQLEKSRLLSDRFSAERPKGSFSTLEIQRTEQGDSAMYLCASSLPGTANTEAFFGQGTRLTVV.

The chain recombines TRBV3-1 (or the pseudogene TRBV3-2) with TRBJ2-1, with 11 bases fitting TRBD1. The CDR3 loop spans 17 amino acids. The junction had 9 bases not matched to a gene; V was cut back by 6 bases and J by 2 bases. Looked up from germline, CDR1 is LGHDT and CDR2 is YNNKEL (reference sequence). The CDR3, as DNA: TGTGCCAGCAGTCTAACCGGGACAGGGGGACCCTACAATGAGCAGTTCTTC. Its protein product is CASSLTGTGGPYNEQFF.

The V and J genes are TRBV19 and TRBJ1-5, with 11 bases that match TRBD1. The CDR3 totals 16 residues. The germline gives CDR1 LNHDA, CDR2 SQIVND (reference sequence). V lost 4 bases and J lost 1; bases outside the gene matches: 3. The CDR3 loop is CASSRTGGWSNQPQHF. Written as DNA, the CDR3 is TGTGCCAGTAGTAGGACAGGGGGCTGGAGCAATCAGCCCCAGCATTTT.

This sequence joins TRBV7-9 and TRBJ2-2; tentative D call: TRBD2 (6 bases). The V and J ends lost 5 bases and 3 bases respectively, with 13 bases between them. Germline lookup yields CDR1 SEHNR and CDR2 FQNEAQ (reference sequence). CDR3 length equals 15 residues. The DNA for the CDR3 is TGTGCCAGCAGCCACCCGGGACTTTACACCGGGGAGCTGTTTTTT. It encodes CASSHPGLYTGELFF.

In this sample, this clone turned up a few times. V gene TRBV12-3 or TRBV12-4 combines with J gene TRBJ1-1; D remains unclear. V lost 0 bases and J 10 bases, leaving 12 bases between the germline ends. The CDR3 sequence is 13 residues long. The CDR3 DNA reads TGTGCCAGCAGTTTAGCCACGGCCGAGGCAGCTTTCTTT. Amino acids: CASSLATAEAAFF.

V is TRBV19 and J is TRBJ1-2; TRBD1 aligns across 11 bases. Germline-derived CDR1 and CDR2 are LNHDA and SQIVND (reference sequence). The CDR3 spans 15 residues. V trimming: 8 bases; J trimming: 2 bases; junction bases outside the gene matches: 7. CDR3 nucleotide sequence: TGTGCCAGTGGGATGGGACAGGGGGGCAACTATGGCTACACCTTC. Protein sequence: CASGMGQGGNYGYTF.

Remarks on this clone: This sample includes further DNA sequences coding for the same CDR3. CDR3: CSASAGGSGNTIYF. The CDR3 nucleotides are TGCAGTGCTAGTGCAGGGGGCTCTGGAAACACCATATATTTT. V usage is TRBV20-1 and J usage is TRBJ1-3, with 7 bases fitting TRBD1. The CDR3 loop spans 14 amino acids. The germline gives CDR1 DFQATT, CDR2 SNEGSKA (reference sequence). V shed 3 bases and J 0 bases; nucleotides not matched to a gene: 2.

A single count supports this clone. This chain uses TRBV11-2 with TRBJ1-3, with TRBD1 as a possible D gene (5 bases). Germline V CDR1 and CDR2: SGHAT, FQNNGV. This CDR3 region has 15 residues. V was pared by 4 bases and J by 6 bases, with 16 bases between. The CDR3 protein is CASSSSTWGENTIYF. The CDR3 coding sequence is TGTGCCAGCAGCTCCAGCACGTGGGGGGAAAACACCATATATTTT.

This chain links TRBV28 with TRBJ2-5, with 8 positions matching TRBD2. The CDR3 runs to 14 residues. Germline V gene data show CDR1 as MDHEN and CDR2 as SYDVKM. Unmatched junction bases numbered 8, after V lost 6 bases and J lost 5 bases. The chain's CDR3 is CASRPGLGRETQYF. In DNA form, the CDR3 reads TGTGCCAGCAGGCCGGGACTAGGGCGTGAGACCCAGTACTTC.

The chain uses TRBV5-8 and TRBJ1-1, with 7 bases fitting TRBD1. This CDR3 region has 13 residues. The germline V gene has CDR1 SGHTS and CDR2 YDEGEE. After removal of 4 bases from V and 1 base from J, the junction contained 1 base not matched to a gene. CDR3 protein: CASSRQGNTEAFF. CDR3 coding DNA: TGTGCCAGCAGCCGACAGGGGAACACTGAAGCTTTCTTT.

The chain links TRBV2 to TRBJ1-2, with D hard to call. The CDR3 spans 12 residues. The V end lost 4 bases, the J end lost 8 bases, and 11 bases lay between the germline ends. Germline values: CDR1 SNHLY, CDR2 FYNNEI. For the CDR3, the DNA is TGTGCCAGCAGTGTTTTAGTCCGCGGCTACACCTTC. It yields the protein CASSVLVRGYTF.

This sequence joins TRBV28 and TRBJ1-5; D might be TRBD1 (5 bases). The CDR3 contains 15 residues. CDR1 and CDR2 from the germline V gene are MDHEN and SYDVKM. V was clipped by 2 bases and J by 2 bases, with 10 bases between them. CDR3 in DNA: TGTGCCAGCAGTTTAGGAGGAGGGGGCAATCAGCCCCAGCATTTT. As protein: CASSLGGGGNQPQHF.

This clone came up a few times. The genes are TRBV7-9 and TRBJ2-3; TRBD2 matches 13 bases. CDR3 length: 16 residues. Trimming removed 6 bases from V and 0 bases from J; junction bases left unmatched: 3. The germline V gene encodes CDR1 SEHNR and CDR2 FQNEAQ (reference sequence). The CDR3 DNA follows: TGTGCCAGCAGGGGACTAGCGGGGCCTAGCACAGATACGCAGTATTTT. Translation: CASRGLAGPSTDTQYF.

The chain's CDR3 is CASAYRVREQYF. The CDR3 coding sequence is TGTGCCAGCGCATACAGGGTGCGGGAGCAGTACTTC. The chain combines TRBV6-5 with TRBJ2-7; TRBD1 might be the D (6 bases). The CDR3 is 12 residues long. In germline, CDR1 is MNHEY, CDR2 SVGAGI. V was clipped by 8 bases and J by 7 bases, with 15 bases between them.

The chain has TRBV19 and TRBJ1-5; 10 nucleotides align to TRBD1. Germline-derived CDR1 and CDR2 are LNHDA and SQIVND (reference sequence). The CDR3 has 14 amino acids. Losses at the gene ends were 4 bases for V and 5 bases for J; bases not matched to a gene: 2. CDR3 coding DNA: TGTGCCAGTAGTAAAGACAGGGGGCATCAGCCCCAGCATTTT. Protein sequence: CASSKDRGHQPQHF.

Points on this clone: In the same sample, other DNA sequences code for this CDR3. This rearrangement joins TRBV7-9 to TRBJ1-4, with 9 nucleotides matching TRBD1. V lost 1 base, J lost 4 bases, and 1 base stayed unmatched. Germline values: CDR1 SEHNR, CDR2 FQNEAQ (reference sequence). The length of the CDR3 is 15 residues. The DNA for the CDR3 is TGTGCCAGCAGCTTAGGGGACAGGGTTAATGAAAAACTGTTTTTT. Translating gives CASSLGDRVNEKLFF.

V is TRBV3-1 (or the pseudogene TRBV3-2) and J is TRBJ1-6; D possibly corresponds to TRBD1 (6 bases). The CDR3 loop spans 14 amino acids. Trimming removed 1 base from V and 8 bases from J, with 9 bases in between. Germline V gene sequence: CDR1 LGHDT, CDR2 YNNKEL (reference sequence). The CDR3 DNA reads as TGTGCCAGCAGCCAAGTGACAGGTGATTCACCCCTCCACTTT. Encoded protein: CASSQVTGDSPLHF.

The chain recombines TRBV4-2 with TRBJ2-2, with 7 bases that match TRBD2. The CDR3 consists of 17 residues. Germline V gives CDR1 LGHNA, CDR2 YNFKEQ. V trimming: 4 bases; J trimming: 4 bases; junction bases outside the gene matches: 12. The CDR3 here is CASSPHRSGVATGELFF. CDR3 sequence (DNA): TGTGCCAGCAGCCCACACCGGAGCGGGGTAGCCACCGGGGAGCTGTTTTTT.

The V and J genes are TRBV6-5 and TRBJ2-1, with 8 bases matching TRBD1. The CDR3 spans 15 residues. V was clipped by 5 bases and J by 8 bases; unmatched bases: 11. From germline, CDR1 is MNHEY and CDR2 SVGAGI. In nucleotides, the CDR3 is TGTGCCAGCAGTCGTCGGACAGGGTATAGGGATGAGCAGTTCTTC. This codes for CASSRRTGYRDEQFF.